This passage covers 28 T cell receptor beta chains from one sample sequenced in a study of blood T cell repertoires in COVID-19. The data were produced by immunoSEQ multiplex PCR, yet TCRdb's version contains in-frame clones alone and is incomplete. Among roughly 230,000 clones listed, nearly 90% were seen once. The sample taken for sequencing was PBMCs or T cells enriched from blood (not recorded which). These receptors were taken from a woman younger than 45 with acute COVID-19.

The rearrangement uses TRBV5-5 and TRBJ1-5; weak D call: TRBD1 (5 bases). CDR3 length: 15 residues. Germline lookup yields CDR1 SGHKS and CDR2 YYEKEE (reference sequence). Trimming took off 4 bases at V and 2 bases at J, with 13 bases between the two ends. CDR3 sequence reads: CASSAIVGGNQPQHF. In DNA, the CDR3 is TGTGCCAGCAGCGCCATCGTAGGGGGCAATCAGCCCCAGCATTTT.

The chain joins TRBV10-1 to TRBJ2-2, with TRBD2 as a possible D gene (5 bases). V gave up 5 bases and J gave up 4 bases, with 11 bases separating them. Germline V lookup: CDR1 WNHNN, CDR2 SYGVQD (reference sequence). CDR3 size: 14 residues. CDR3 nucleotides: TGCGCCAGCAGTCCGGACTCCTCCACCGGGGAGCTGTTTTTT. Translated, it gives CASSPDSSTGELFF.

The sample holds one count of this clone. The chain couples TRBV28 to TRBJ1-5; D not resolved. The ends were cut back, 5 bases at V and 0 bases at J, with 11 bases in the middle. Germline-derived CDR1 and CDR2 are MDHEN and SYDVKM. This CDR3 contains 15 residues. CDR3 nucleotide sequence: TGTGCCAGCAGTCTGGGAGGGTATAGCAATCAGCCCCAGCATTTT. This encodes CASSLGGYSNQPQHF.

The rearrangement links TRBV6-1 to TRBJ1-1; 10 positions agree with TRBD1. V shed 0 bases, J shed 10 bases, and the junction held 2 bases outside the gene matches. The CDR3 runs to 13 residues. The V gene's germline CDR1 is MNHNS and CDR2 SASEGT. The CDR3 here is CASSEARQGAAFF. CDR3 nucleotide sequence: TGTGCCAGCAGTGAAGCGCGACAGGGGGCAGCTTTCTTT.

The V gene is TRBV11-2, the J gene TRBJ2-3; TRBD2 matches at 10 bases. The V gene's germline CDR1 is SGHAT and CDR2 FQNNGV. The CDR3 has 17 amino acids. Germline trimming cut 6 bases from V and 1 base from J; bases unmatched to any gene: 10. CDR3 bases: TGTGCCAGCAGAGCACCGAGGACTAGCGGCGGCACAGATACGCAGTATTTT. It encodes CASRAPRTSGGTDTQYF.

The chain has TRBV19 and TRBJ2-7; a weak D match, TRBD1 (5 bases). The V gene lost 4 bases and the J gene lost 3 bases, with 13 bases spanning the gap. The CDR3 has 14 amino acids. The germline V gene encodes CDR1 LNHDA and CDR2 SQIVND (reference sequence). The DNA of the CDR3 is TGTGCCAGTAGTACAGGGCGCCTTAACTACGAGCAGTACTTC. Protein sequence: CASSTGRLNYEQYF.

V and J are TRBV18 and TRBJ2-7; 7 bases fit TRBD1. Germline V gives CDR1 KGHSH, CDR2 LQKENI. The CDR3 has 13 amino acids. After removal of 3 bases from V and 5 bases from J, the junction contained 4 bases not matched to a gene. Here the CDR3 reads CASSPSGGNEQYF. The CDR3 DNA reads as TGTGCCAGCTCACCTTCAGGGGGAAACGAGCAGTACTTC.

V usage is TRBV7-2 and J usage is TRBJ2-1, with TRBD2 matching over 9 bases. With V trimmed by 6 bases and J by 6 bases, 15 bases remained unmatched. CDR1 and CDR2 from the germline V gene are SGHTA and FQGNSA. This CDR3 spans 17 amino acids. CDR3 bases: TGTGCCAGCAGATCAGAAGGTGGACTAGCGAGCCTCAATGAGCAGTTCTTC. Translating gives CASRSEGGLASLNEQFF.

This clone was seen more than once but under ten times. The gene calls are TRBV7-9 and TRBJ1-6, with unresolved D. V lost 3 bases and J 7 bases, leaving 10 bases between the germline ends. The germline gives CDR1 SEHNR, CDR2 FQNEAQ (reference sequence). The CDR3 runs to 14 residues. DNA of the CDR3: TGTGCCAGCAGCTTCGAAACCGAGAATTCACCCCTCCACTTT. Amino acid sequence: CASSFETENSPLHF.

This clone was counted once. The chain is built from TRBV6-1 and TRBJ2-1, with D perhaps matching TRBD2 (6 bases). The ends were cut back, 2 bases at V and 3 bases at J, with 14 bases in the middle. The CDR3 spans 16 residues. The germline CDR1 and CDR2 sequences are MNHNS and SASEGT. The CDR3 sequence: CASSELGSGYYNEQFF. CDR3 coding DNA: TGTGCCAGCAGTGAATTAGGTAGCGGCTACTACAATGAGCAGTTCTTC.

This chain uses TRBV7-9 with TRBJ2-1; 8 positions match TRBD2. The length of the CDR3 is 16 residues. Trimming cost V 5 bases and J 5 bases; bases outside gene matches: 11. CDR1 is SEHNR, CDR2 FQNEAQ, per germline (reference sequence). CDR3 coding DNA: TGTGCCAGCAGCCATTCGGGGCGGGGGGTTCACAATGAGCAGTTCTTC. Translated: CASSHSGRGVHNEQFF.

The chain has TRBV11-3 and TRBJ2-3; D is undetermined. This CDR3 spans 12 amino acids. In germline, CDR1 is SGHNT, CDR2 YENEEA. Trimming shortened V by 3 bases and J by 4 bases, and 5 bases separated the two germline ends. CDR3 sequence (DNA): TGTGCCAGCAGCTTCCGGTCAGATACGCAGTATTTT. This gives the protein CASSFRSDTQYF.

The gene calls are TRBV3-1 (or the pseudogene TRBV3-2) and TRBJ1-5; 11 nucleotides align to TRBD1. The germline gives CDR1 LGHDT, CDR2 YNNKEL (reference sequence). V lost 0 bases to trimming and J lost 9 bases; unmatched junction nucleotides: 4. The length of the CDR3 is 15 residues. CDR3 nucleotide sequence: TGTGCCAGCAGCCAAGATAGGGGACAGGGGGGGCCCCAGCATTTT. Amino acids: CASSQDRGQGGPQHF.

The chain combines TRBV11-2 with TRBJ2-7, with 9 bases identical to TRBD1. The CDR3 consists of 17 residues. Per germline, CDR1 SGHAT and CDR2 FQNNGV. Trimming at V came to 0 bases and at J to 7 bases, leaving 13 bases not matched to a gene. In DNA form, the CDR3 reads TGTGCCAGCAGCTTAGATCCCGGGACAGGGAGGTTTGGGGAGCAGTACTTC. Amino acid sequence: CASSLDPGTGRFGEQYF.

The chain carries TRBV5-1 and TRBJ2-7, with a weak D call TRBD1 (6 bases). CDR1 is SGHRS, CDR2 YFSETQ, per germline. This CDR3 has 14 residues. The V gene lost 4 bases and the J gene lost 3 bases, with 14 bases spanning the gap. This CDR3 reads CASSPTGYYYEQYF. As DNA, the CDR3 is TGCGCCAGCAGCCCAACAGGGTACTACTACGAGCAGTACTTC.

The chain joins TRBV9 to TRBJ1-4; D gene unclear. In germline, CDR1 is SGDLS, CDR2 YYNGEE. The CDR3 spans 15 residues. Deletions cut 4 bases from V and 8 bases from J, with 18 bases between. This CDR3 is CASSFTGSLNEKLFF. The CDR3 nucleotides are TGTGCCAGCAGCTTCACCGGGTCCTTGAACGAAAAACTGTTTTTT.

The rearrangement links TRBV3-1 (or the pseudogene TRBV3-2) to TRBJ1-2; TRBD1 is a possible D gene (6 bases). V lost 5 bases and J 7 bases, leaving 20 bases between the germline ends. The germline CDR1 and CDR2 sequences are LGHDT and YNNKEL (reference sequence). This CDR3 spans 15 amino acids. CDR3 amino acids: CASSYRPRGSGGYTF. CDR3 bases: TGTGCCAGCAGCTATCGACCTAGGGGGAGTGGTGGCTACACCTTC.

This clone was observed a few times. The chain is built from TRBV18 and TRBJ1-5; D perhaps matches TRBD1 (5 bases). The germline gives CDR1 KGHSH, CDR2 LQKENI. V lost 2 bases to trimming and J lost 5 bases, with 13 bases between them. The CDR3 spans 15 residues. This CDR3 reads CASSPIRQRDQPQHF. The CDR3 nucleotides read TGTGCCAGCTCACCAATTCGACAGCGAGATCAGCCCCAGCATTTT.

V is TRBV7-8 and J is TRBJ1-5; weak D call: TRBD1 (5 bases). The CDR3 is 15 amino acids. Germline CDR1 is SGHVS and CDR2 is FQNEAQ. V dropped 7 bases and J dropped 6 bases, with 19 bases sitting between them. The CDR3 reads CASTLLGGAGQPQHF. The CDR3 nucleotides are TGTGCCAGCACCCTTCTAGGAGGGGCCGGTCAGCCCCAGCATTTT.

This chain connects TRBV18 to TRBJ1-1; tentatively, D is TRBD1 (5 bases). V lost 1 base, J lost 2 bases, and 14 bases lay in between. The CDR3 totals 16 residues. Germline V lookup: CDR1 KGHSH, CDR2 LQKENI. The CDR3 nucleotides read TGTGCCAGCTCACCACTTTTCTCAGGGCTTAACACTGAAGCTTTCTTT. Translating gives CASSPLFSGLNTEAFF. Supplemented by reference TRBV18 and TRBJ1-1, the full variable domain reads NAGVMQNPRHLVRRRGQEARLRCSPMKGHSHVYWYRQLPEEGLKFMVYLQKENIIDESGMPKERFSAEFPKEGPSILRIQQVVRGDSAAYFCASSPLFSGLNTEAFFGQGTRLTVV.

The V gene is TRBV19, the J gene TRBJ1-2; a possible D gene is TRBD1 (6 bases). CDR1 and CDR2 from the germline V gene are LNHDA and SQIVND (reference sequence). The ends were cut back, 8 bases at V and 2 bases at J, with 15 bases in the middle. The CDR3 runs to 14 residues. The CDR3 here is CASLPTGGNYGYTF. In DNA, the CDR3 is TGTGCCAGTCTCCCGACAGGCGGGAACTATGGCTACACCTTC.

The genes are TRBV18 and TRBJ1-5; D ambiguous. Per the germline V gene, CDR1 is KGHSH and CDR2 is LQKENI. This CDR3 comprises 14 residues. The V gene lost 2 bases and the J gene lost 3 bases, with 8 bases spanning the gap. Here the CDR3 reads CASSPFGINQPQHF. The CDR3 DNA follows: TGTGCCAGCTCACCATTCGGGATCAATCAGCCCCAGCATTTT.

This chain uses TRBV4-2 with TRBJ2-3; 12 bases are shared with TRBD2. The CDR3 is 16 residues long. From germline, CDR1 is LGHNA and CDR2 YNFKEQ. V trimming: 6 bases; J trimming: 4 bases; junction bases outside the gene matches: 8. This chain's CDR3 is CASRPSGGARSDTQYF. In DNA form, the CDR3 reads TGTGCCAGCAGGCCTAGCGGGGGGGCCAGGTCAGATACGCAGTATTTT.

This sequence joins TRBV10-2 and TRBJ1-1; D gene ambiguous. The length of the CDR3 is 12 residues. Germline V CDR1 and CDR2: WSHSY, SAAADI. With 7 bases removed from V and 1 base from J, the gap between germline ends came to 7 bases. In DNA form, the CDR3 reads TGCGCCAGCAATTCTCCGAACACTGAAGCTTTCTTT. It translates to CASNSPNTEAFF.

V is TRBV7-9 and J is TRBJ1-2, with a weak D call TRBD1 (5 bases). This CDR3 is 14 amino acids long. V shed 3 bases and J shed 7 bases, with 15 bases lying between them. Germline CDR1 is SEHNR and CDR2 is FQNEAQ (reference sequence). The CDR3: CASSLPSGYGGYTF. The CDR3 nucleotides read TGTGCCAGCAGCTTGCCCTCAGGGTACGGTGGCTACACCTTC.

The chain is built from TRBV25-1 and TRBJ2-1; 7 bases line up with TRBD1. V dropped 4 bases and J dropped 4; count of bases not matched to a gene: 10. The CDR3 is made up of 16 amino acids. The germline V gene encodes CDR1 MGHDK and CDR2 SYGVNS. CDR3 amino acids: CASSAWTGVDYNEQFF. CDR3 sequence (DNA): TGTGCCAGCAGTGCATGGACAGGTGTCGATTACAATGAGCAGTTCTTC.

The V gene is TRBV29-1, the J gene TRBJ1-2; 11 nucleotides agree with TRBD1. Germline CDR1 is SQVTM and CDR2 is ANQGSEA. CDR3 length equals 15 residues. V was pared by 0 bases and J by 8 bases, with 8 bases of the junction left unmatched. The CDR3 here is CSVEDRDRGTGGYTF. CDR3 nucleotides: TGCAGCGTTGAAGATCGGGACAGGGGGACGGGAGGCTACACCTTC.

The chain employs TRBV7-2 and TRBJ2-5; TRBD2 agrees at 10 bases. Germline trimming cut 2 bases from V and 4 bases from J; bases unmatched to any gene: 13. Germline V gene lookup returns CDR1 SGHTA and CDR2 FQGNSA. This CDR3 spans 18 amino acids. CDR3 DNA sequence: TGTGCCAGCAGCTTAACAGGCAGCGGGGGGGCCTCACCAGAGACCCAGTACTTC. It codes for CASSLTGSGGASPETQYF.